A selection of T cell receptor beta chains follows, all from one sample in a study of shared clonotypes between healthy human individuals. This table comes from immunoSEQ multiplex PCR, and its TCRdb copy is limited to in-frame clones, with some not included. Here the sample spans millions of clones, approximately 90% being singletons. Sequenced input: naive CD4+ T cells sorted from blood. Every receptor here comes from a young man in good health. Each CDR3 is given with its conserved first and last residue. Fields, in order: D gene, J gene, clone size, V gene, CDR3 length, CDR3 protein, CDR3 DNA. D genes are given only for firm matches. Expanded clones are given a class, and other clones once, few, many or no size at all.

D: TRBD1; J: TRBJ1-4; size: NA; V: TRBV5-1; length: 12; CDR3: CASSPDRGKLFF; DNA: TGCGCCAGCAGCCCGGACAGGGGAAAACTGTTTTTT
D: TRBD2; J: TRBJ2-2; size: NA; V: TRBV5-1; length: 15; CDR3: CASSLLAANTGELFF; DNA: TGCGCCAGCAGCCTACTAGCGGCTAACACCGGGGAGCTGTTTTTT
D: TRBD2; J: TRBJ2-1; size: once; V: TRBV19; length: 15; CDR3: CASSIRTSGINEQFF; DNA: TGTGCCAGTAGTATCCGGACTAGCGGGATCAATGAGCAGTTCTTC
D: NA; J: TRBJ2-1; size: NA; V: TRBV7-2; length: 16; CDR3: CASSLRGLRSYNEQFF; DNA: TGTGCCAGCAGCTTAAGAGGGCTTAGGTCCTACAATGAGCAGTTCTTC
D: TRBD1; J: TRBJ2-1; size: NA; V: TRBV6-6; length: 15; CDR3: CASSPSGQGGNEQFF; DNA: TGTGCCAGCAGTCCGTCGGGACAGGGGGGCAATGAGCAGTTCTTC
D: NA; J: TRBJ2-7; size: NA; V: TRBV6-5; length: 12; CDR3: CASSRESYEQYF; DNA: TGTGCCAGCAGTAGGGAATCCTACGAGCAGTACTTC
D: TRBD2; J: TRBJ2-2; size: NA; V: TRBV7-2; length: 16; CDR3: CASSPIAGGTTGELFF; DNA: TGTGCCAGCAGCCCCATAGCGGGAGGGACCACCGGGGAGCTGTTTTTT
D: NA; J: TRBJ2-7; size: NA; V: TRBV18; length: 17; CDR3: CASSITTAYGSPYEQYF; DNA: TGTGCCAGCTCCATCACCACCGCATACGGGAGTCCATACGAGCAGTACTTC
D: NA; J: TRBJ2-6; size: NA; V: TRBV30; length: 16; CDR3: CAWSPGGQAGANVLTF; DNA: TGTGCCTGGAGTCCCGGGGGCCAAGCTGGGGCCAACGTCCTGACTTTC
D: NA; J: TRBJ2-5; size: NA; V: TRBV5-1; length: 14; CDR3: CASTRELAEETQYF; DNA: TGCGCCAGCACCCGGGAATTAGCGGAAGAGACCCAGTACTTC
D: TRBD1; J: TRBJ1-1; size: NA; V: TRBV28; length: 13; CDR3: CATSEGQGVKAFF; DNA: TGTGCCACCTCAGAGGGACAGGGGGTGAAAGCTTTCTTT
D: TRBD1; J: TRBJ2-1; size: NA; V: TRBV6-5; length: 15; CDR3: CASGRTGPSYNEQFF; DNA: TGTGCCAGCGGGAGGACAGGGCCCTCCTACAATGAGCAGTTCTTC
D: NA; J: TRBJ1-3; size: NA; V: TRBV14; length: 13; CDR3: CASSQAGGNTIYF; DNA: TGTGCCAGCAGCCAAGCAGGGGGAAACACCATATATTTT
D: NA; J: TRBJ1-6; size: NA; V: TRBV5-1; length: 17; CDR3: CASSHRTHDSYNSPLHF; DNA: TGCGCCAGCAGCCACCGGACTCATGACTCCTATAATTCACCCCTCCACTTT
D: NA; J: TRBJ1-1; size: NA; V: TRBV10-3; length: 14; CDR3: CAISQQSEATEAFF; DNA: TGTGCCATCAGCCAACAGAGCGAGGCCACTGAAGCTTTCTTT
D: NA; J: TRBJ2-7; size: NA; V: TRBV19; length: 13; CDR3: CASRPGPAYEQYF; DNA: TGTGCCAGTAGACCCGGGCCTGCCTACGAGCAGTACTTC
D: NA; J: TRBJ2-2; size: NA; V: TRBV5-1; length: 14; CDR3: CASSIRVDTGELFF; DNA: TGCGCCAGCAGCATCAGGGTAGACACCGGGGAGCTGTTTTTT
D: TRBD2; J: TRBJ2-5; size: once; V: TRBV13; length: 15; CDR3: CASSPRTSVPETQYF; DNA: TGTGCCAGCAGCCCCCGGACTAGCGTTCCAGAGACCCAGTACTTC
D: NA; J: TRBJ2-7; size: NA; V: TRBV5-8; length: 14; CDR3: CASSHRPSSYEQYF; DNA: TGTGCCAGCAGTCACAGACCCAGCTCCTACGAGCAGTACTTC
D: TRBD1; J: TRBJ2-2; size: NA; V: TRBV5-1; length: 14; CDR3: CASSFRQGVGELFF; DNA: TGCGCCAGCAGCTTTCGACAGGGGGTCGGGGAGCTGTTTTTT
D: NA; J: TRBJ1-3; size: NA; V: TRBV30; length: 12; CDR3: CAWSVERNTIYF; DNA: TGTGCCTGGAGTGTGGAGAGAAACACCATATATTTT
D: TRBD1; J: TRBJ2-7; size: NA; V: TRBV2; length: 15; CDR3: CASARNGQGRYEQYF; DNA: TGTGCCAGCGCCCGGAATGGACAGGGGAGGTACGAGCAGTACTTC
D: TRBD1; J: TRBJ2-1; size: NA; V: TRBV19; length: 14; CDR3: CATSPGQGWNEQFF; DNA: TGTGCCACCTCACCGGGACAGGGGTGGAATGAGCAGTTCTTC
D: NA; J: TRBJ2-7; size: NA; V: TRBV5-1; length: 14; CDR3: CASSLRGEANEQYF; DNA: TGCGCCAGCAGCTTGCGGGGTGAAGCCAACGAGCAGTACTTC
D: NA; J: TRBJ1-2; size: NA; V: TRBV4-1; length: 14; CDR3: CASSQDNTGWGYTF; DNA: TGCGCCAGCAGCCAAGATAACACAGGGTGGGGCTACACCTTC
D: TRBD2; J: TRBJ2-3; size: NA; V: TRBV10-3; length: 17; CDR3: CAISGLAGGPGTDTQYF; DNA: TGTGCCATCAGTGGACTAGCGGGAGGGCCAGGAACAGATACGCAGTATTTT
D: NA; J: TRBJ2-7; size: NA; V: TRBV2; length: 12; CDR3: CASSGRGVEQYF; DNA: TGTGCCAGCAGTGGTAGGGGAGTAGAGCAGTACTTC
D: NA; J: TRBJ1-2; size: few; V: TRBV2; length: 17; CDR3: CASSEALLVGPNYGYTF; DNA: TGTGCCAGCAGTGAAGCGCTTCTTGTAGGACCGAACTATGGCTACACCTTC
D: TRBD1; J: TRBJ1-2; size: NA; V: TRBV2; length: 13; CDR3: CASSRQGAGGYTF; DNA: TGTGCCAGCAGCAGACAGGGGGCTGGAGGCTACACCTTC
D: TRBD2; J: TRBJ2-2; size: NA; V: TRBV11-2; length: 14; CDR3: CASSRREGTGELFF; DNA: TGTGCCAGCAGCAGGCGGGAGGGCACCGGGGAGCTGTTTTTT
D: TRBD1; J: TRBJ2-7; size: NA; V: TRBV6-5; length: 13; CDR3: CASAIQGGYEQYF; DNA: TGTGCCAGCGCTATACAGGGGGGCTACGAGCAGTACTTC
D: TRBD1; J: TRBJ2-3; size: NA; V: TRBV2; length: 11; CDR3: CATGQADTQYF; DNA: TGTGCCACCGGACAGGCAGATACGCAGTATTTT
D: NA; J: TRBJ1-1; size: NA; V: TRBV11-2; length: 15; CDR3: CASSLDSGLLDEAFF; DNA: TGTGCCAGCAGCTTAGATTCGGGGTTGTTAGACGAAGCTTTCTTT